This is a list of T cell receptor beta chains from one sample in a study of cytomegalovirus exposure and HLA in healthy donors. TCRdb's table, derived via immunoSEQ multiplex PCR, lists solely in-frame clones and lacks some. The sample consists of about 130,000 clones, about 70% of them appearing once. Sequencing was done on a sample of PBMCs. These receptors all stem from a male donor in good health and CMV-seronegative. The CDR3 runs from the conserved cysteine through the conserved F or W. The order of the fields is V gene, D gene, J gene, clone size, CDR3 DNA, CDR3 protein. D genes are given only for firm matches. Expanded clones get a size class; other rows say once, few or many, or leave the size out.

TRBV28	.	TRBJ2-4	.	TGTGCCAGCAGTCAACCGGGCAGGGTAGCCAAAAACATTCAGTACTTC	CASSQPGRVAKNIQYF
TRBV28	.	TRBJ1-2	.	TGTGCCAGCAGTTTACCCTATACAGGGTTCTATGGCTACACCTTC	CASSLPYTGFYGYTF
TRBV9	TRBD2	TRBJ2-1	.	TGTGCCAGCAGCGTAGAGGCGGGGGGCTCCTACAATGAGCAGTTCTTC	CASSVEAGGSYNEQFF
TRBV5-1	.	TRBJ2-7	.	TGCGCCAGCAGCCCAAACACGACCTACGAGCAGTACTTC	CASSPNTTYEQYF
TRBV7-9	.	TRBJ1-3	.	TGTGCCAGCAGCATAGACAGGCCCTTCTCTGGAAACACCATATATTTT	CASSIDRPFSGNTIYF
TRBV29-1	TRBD2	TRBJ2-3	.	TGCAGCGTGAGGGACTACCGCACAGATACGCAGTATTTT	CSVRDYRTDTQYF
TRBV27	TRBD1	TRBJ2-7	few	TGTGCCAGCAGTTCGAACAGGGGGCCGCAGGGCGAGCAGTACTTC	CASSSNRGPQGEQYF
TRBV5-1	.	TRBJ2-1	few	TGCGCCAGCAGCTTGAGTTTGGGGAGCTCCTACAATGAGCAGTTCTTC	CASSLSLGSSYNEQFF
TRBV9	TRBD2	TRBJ2-5	.	TGTGCCAGCAGCGTAGAAGCAGCGGGAGAGGGAGAGACCCAGTACTTC	CASSVEAAGEGETQYF
TRBV5-1	TRBD2	TRBJ2-1	.	TGCGCCAGCAGCTTGGGAGCGGGAAGGGCCCCCAATGAGCAGTTCTTC	CASSLGAGRAPNEQFF
TRBV13	TRBD1	TRBJ2-7	.	TGTGCCAGCAGCTCACCTGCTTACCCGGGACAGGGGGTATCCGAGCAGTACTTC	CASSSPAYPGQGVSEQYF
TRBV9	TRBD2	TRBJ2-3	.	TGTGCCAGCAGTTACATAGCGGGAGGCCCCGCAGATACGCAGTATTTT	CASSYIAGGPADTQYF
TRBV28	.	TRBJ2-7	.	TGTGCCAGCTTTACAGGGCCCTCCTCCTACGAGCAGTACTTC	CASFTGPSSYEQYF
TRBV19	.	TRBJ2-1	few	TGTGCCAGTAGTATCGGGAGCGACGGTTACGCCAGCTCCTACAATGAGCAGTTCTTC	CASSIGSDGYASSYNEQFF
TRBV11-2	TRBD1	TRBJ2-1	.	TGTGCCAGCAGCCCAGGACAGGGGACTTCAAGCTCCTACAATGAGCAGTTCTTC	CASSPGQGTSSSYNEQFF
TRBV18	TRBD1	TRBJ1-5	.	TGTGCCAGCTCACCGGACAGGGGGGGTCAGCCCCAGCATTTT	CASSPDRGGQPQHF
TRBV7-2	.	TRBJ1-1	.	TGTGCCAGCAGCGAGTACACTGAAGCTTTCTTT	CASSEYTEAFF
TRBV28	.	TRBJ2-5	.	TGTGCCAGCAGTCCACTTGGAGGGGTTGGGGAGACCCAGTACTTC	CASSPLGGVGETQYF
TRBV30	TRBD1	TRBJ1-2	.	TGTGCCTTGGGACAGATAGCTAACTATGGCTACACCTTC	CALGQIANYGYTF
TRBV5-4	TRBD2	TRBJ2-1	.	TGTGCCAGCGGCTTGGGGGCGGGAGGGCCCAATGAGCAGTTCTTC	CASGLGAGGPNEQFF
TRBV7-9	.	TRBJ2-1	once	TGTGCCAGCAGCAAAGGGCGGGAAGGGTACAATGAGCAGTTCTTC	CASSKGREGYNEQFF
TRBV4-1	.	TRBJ2-3	.	TGCGCCAGCAGCCAGAGTGAGGCAGATACGCAGTATTTT	CASSQSEADTQYF
TRBV19	TRBD1	TRBJ1-2	once	TGTGCCAGTAGTATGCCCAGGGGGAGAGGGGCCTACGGCTACACCTTC	CASSMPRGRGAYGYTF
TRBV5-5	TRBD1	TRBJ1-4	.	TGTGCCAGCAGACGGGACAGGGGATACGAAAAACTGTTTTTT	CASRRDRGYEKLFF
TRBV28	.	TRBJ1-2	.	TGTGCCAGCAGCCCGGGACACTCCTATGGCTACACCTTC	CASSPGHSYGYTF
TRBV7-2	.	TRBJ1-6	once	TGTGCCAGCACCCCTGGGGCTCCTAATTCACCCCTCCACTTT	CASTPGAPNSPLHF
TRBV5-4	TRBD2	TRBJ2-1	.	TGTGCCAGCAGCCGACCGGCGGGAGGGGTACTTGTGGATGAGCAGTTCTTC	CASSRPAGGVLVDEQFF
TRBV19	TRBD1	TRBJ1-1	.	TGTGCCAGTAGGCAAGACAGGGGGCCTGAAGCCTTCTTT	CASRQDRGPEAFF
TRBV10-3	TRBD1	TRBJ1-2	.	TGTGCCATCAGTGAGTTCACAGGGGAGGATGGCTACACCTTC	CAISEFTGEDGYTF
TRBV27	TRBD1	TRBJ2-2	.	TGTGCCAGCAGTCCCCTCGGACAGGGGATTTTGAGCACCGGGGAGCTGTTTTTT	CASSPLGQGILSTGELFF
TRBV4-1	TRBD1	TRBJ1-4	.	TGCGCCAGCAGCCCAACCGGGACAGTCCATGGGGAAAAACTGTTTTTT	CASSPTGTVHGEKLFF
TRBV29-1	TRBD1	TRBJ2-5	.	TGCAGCGTCGAAGGGACAGGGGGGAACGAACACCAAGAGACCCAGTACTTC	CSVEGTGGNEHQETQYF
TRBV19	TRBD1	TRBJ1-2	.	TGTGCCAGTAGTACAGGGGACAGGGGGCTCGGTGGCTACACCTTC	CASSTGDRGLGGYTF
TRBV5-4	TRBD1	TRBJ1-2	.	TGTGCCAGCAGCCGCCGTCCCGGGACAGATAAATATGGCTACACCTTC	CASSRRPGTDKYGYTF
TRBV29-1	.	TRBJ2-1	.	TGCAGCGTTGTCTCAGGGGGAGGCCTAGACAATGAGCAGTTCTTC	CSVVSGGGLDNEQFF
TRBV30	TRBD2	TRBJ2-7	.	TGTGCCTGGAGTGGGGCCAATACAGCAGGGAGGGCAGTGCAGTACTTC	CAWSGANTAGRAVQYF
TRBV7-8	.	TRBJ1-2	.	TGTGCCAGCAGCCACGCAGGGCTTGGCTATGGCTACACCTTC	CASSHAGLGYGYTF
TRBV29-1	.	TRBJ1-4	.	TGCAGCGCAGGGTGGGCTAATGAAAAACTGTTTTTT	CSAGWANEKLFF
TRBV5-4	TRBD1	TRBJ1-4	few	TGTGCCAGCAGCTTCCTGGGACAGGGAGGTGAAAAACTGTTTTTT	CASSFLGQGGEKLFF
TRBV7-6	TRBD2	TRBJ2-5	.	TGTGCCAGCAGCTTAACTGCGGGGGAGTGGTCAGAGACCCAGTACTTC	CASSLTAGEWSETQYF
TRBV9	.	TRBJ1-2	.	TGTGCCAGCCGGGACGGGGGAGGCTACACCTTC	CASRDGGGYTF
TRBV7-9	.	TRBJ1-4	.	TGTTCCAGCAGCCGGGACTTAGCAACTAATGAAAAACTGTTTTTT	CSSSRDLATNEKLFF
TRBV5-4	.	TRBJ2-1	few	TGTGCCAGCAGCTTGGATGGGAGCCTCAATGAGCAGTTCTTC	CASSLDGSLNEQFF
TRBV5-1	.	TRBJ2-5	once	TGCGCCAGCAGCCCTATACGAGCCTTACAGCCTCAAGAGACCCAGTACTTC	CASSPIRALQPQETQYF
TRBV27	.	TRBJ1-5	.	TGTGCCAGCAGTACAAATAGCAATCAGCCCCAGCATTTT	CASSTNSNQPQHF